The rows below give T cell receptor beta chains drawn from one sample of a study of PD-L1 blockade in urothelial cancer. TCRdb keeps only in-frame clones here, not all; method: immunoSEQ multiplex PCR. In the table there are more than 40,000 clones, 88% of which are singletons. The sample in question was PBMCs, obtained around atezolizumab (anti-PD-L1) treatment. These receptors were taken from a woman aged 60 to 75 with urothelial cancer. The CDR3 runs from the conserved cysteine through the conserved F or W. Each record gives: CDR3 DNA, CDR3 protein, clone size, V gene, J gene, D gene. A D gene is named only where the DNA matches it firmly. The size field is filled for only some rows; it gives once, few, many or a size class.

cdr3_nt: TGTGCCAGCAGCCCTGCCCGGGGGAACACTGAAGCTTTCTTT
cdr3_aa: CASSPARGNTEAFF
clone_size: NA
v_call: TRBV2
j_call: TRBJ1-1
d_call: NA

cdr3_nt: TGCGCCAGCAAATCTGGACAGGGGAGGTTTTATGGGGCCAACGTCCTGACTTTC
cdr3_aa: CASKSGQGRFYGANVLTF
clone_size: NA
v_call: TRBV5-1
j_call: TRBJ2-6
d_call: TRBD1

cdr3_nt: TGTGCCAGCAGTCGCCGGACTAGCGGAGAGACCCAGTACTTC
cdr3_aa: CASSRRTSGETQYF
clone_size: NA
v_call: TRBV28
j_call: TRBJ2-5
d_call: TRBD2

cdr3_nt: TGTGCCAGCACTTCCGGTTCCTACGAGCAGTACTTC
cdr3_aa: CASTSGSYEQYF
clone_size: NA
v_call: TRBV6-5
j_call: TRBJ2-7
d_call: NA

cdr3_nt: TGTGCCAGCATCTCCGCAGAGAACACTGAAGCTTTCTTT
cdr3_aa: CASISAENTEAFF
clone_size: NA
v_call: TRBV6-1
j_call: TRBJ1-1
d_call: NA

cdr3_nt: TGTGCCAGCAGTGACCTCTATGGCTACACCTTC
cdr3_aa: CASSDLYGYTF
clone_size: NA
v_call: TRBV6-4
j_call: TRBJ1-2
d_call: NA

cdr3_nt: TGTGCCAGCTCACCCCTGACAGGAATAGATACGCAGTATTTT
cdr3_aa: CASSPLTGIDTQYF
clone_size: NA
v_call: TRBV18
j_call: TRBJ2-3
d_call: NA

cdr3_nt: TGCGCCAGCAGTGAGCCCGCGAACCTCGACAGATATTCACCCCTCCACTTT
cdr3_aa: CASSEPANLDRYSPLHF
clone_size: few
v_call: TRBV10-1
j_call: TRBJ1-6
d_call: NA

cdr3_nt: TGTGCCAGCAAAGCGGGAGAGGAAAATGAGCAGTTCTTC
cdr3_aa: CASKAGEENEQFF
clone_size: NA
v_call: TRBV7-9
j_call: TRBJ2-1
d_call: TRBD2

cdr3_nt: TGTGCCAGCAGTTTCTATGGTAGGAGTAGACTAGCTCCCCAAGAGACCCAGTACTTC
cdr3_aa: CASSFYGRSRLAPQETQYF
clone_size: NA
v_call: TRBV28
j_call: TRBJ2-5
d_call: TRBD2

cdr3_nt: TGTGCCAGCAGTCCCCACGCGGTGGGCTACACCTTC
cdr3_aa: CASSPHAVGYTF
clone_size: NA
v_call: TRBV28
j_call: TRBJ1-2
d_call: NA

cdr3_nt: TGTGCCAGCAGTTTCCCCTTACAGGGATCGATTCGAGAGACCCAGTACTTC
cdr3_aa: CASSFPLQGSIRETQYF
clone_size: NA
v_call: TRBV28
j_call: TRBJ2-5
d_call: NA

cdr3_nt: TGCGCCAGCAGCCAAGATGGAGTATACTTAGCTTTCTTT
cdr3_aa: CASSQDGVYLAFF
clone_size: once
v_call: TRBV4-1
j_call: TRBJ1-1
d_call: NA